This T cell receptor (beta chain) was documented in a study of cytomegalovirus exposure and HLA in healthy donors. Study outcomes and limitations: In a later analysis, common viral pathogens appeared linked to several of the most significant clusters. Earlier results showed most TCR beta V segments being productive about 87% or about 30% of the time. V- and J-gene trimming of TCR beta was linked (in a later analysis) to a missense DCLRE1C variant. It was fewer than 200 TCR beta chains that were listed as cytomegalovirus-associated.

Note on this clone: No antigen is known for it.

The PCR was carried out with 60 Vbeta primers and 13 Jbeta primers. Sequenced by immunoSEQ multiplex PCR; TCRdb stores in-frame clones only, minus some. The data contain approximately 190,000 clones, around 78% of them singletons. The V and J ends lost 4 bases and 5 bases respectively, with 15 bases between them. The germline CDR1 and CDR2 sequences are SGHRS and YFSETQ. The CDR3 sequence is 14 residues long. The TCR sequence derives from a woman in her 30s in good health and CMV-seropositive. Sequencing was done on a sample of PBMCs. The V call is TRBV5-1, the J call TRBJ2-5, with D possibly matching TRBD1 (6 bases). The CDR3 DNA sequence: TGCGCCAGCAGCCCAGGACAGAGAGCGGAGACCCAGTACTTC. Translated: CASSPGQRAETQYF.